A selection of T cell receptor beta chains follows, all from one sample in a study of PD-L1 blockade in urothelial cancer. Assay: immunoSEQ multiplex PCR; the TCRdb copy retains only in-frame clones and omits some. The sample holds tens of thousands of clones, 82% seen once. The sequencing used PBMCs, collected around atezolizumab (anti-PD-L1) treatment. All receptors derive from a man aged 70 or older with urothelial cancer. Each CDR3 is given without its conserved first and last residue.

V gene: TRBV7-9; J gene: TRBJ2-2; CDR3 protein: ASSLALDNRENTGELF
V gene: TRBV18; J gene: TRBJ1-2; CDR3 protein: ASSPLEGVDYGYT
V gene: TRBV12-1; J gene: TRBJ2-3; CDR3 protein: ASSLEDRGDEDTQY
V gene: TRBV5-1; J gene: TRBJ2-2; CDR3 protein: ASSLADTGELF
V gene: TRBV12-5; J gene: TRBJ2-1; CDR3 protein: ASGLEPHFPHGLAGVDEQF
V gene: TRBV6-1; J gene: TRBJ2-1; CDR3 protein: ASSEVRLAAGDEQF
V gene: TRBV23-1; J gene: TRBJ1-5; CDR3 protein: ASSQSVTAGNQPQH
V gene: TRBV9; J gene: TRBJ1-6; CDR3 protein: ASSSQGSLNSPLH
V gene: TRBV7-9; J gene: TRBJ2-5; CDR3 protein: ASSFNREETQY
V gene: TRBV5-4; J gene: TRBJ1-6; CDR3 protein: ASSPSGVLPLH
V gene: TRBV4-2; J gene: TRBJ1-1; CDR3 protein: ASSQVVAGWNTEAF
V gene: TRBV10-3; J gene: TRBJ2-1; CDR3 protein: ATGREGANEQF
V gene: TRBV13; J gene: TRBJ2-2; CDR3 protein: ASSFGGSGELF
V gene: TRBV9; J gene: TRBJ1-2; CDR3 protein: ASSSSGGRRYGYT
V gene: TRBV7-9; J gene: TRBJ2-3; CDR3 protein: ASSQDLAGDDTQY
V gene: TRBV11-2; J gene: TRBJ1-1; CDR3 protein: ASSLDRGLLGDEAF
V gene: TRBV11-2; J gene: TRBJ1-1; CDR3 protein: ASSHRDSQNTEAF
V gene: TRBV5-4; J gene: TRBJ1-2; CDR3 protein: ASRNGWQGVGYT
V gene: TRBV11-2; J gene: TRBJ2-7; CDR3 protein: ASSLEAGGAAEQY
V gene: TRBV30; J gene: TRBJ1-2; CDR3 protein: AWSGPGGRGGYT
V gene: TRBV7-2; J gene: TRBJ2-3; CDR3 protein: ASSLGRLSLTDTQY
V gene: TRBV7-2; J gene: TRBJ1-4; CDR3 protein: ASSLDRAGEKLF